There are a few counts of the clone carrying this T cell receptor (beta chain). The table came from immunoSEQ multiplex PCR; TCRdb's copy has only in-frame clones and leaves some out. The sample yields approximately 300,000 clones, 89% seen once. This specimen belongs to a study of blood T cell repertoires in COVID-19. Study-level information: From the United States, Italy and Spain came samples of acute and convalescent COVID-19. From T cells, B-cell-depleted T cells, or PBMCs came the material, which was cDNA or gDNA.

In assigning cohorts, the study relied on participant-reported clinical history. This TCR was recovered from a man in his 60s who had recovered from COVID-19. The sequencing input was PBMCs or T cells enriched from blood (not recorded which).

CDR3 in amino acids: CSASVPWSGRVNEQFF. As DNA, the CDR3 is TGCAGTGCTAGTGTCCCTTGGAGCGGGAGGGTCAATGAGCAGTTCTTC. The chain carries TRBV20-1 and TRBJ2-1; 10 bases are a match to TRBD2. Per germline, CDR1 DFQATT and CDR2 SNEGSKA (reference sequence). This CDR3 contains 16 residues. V gave up 3 bases and J gave up 6 bases; unmatched junction bases: 11.